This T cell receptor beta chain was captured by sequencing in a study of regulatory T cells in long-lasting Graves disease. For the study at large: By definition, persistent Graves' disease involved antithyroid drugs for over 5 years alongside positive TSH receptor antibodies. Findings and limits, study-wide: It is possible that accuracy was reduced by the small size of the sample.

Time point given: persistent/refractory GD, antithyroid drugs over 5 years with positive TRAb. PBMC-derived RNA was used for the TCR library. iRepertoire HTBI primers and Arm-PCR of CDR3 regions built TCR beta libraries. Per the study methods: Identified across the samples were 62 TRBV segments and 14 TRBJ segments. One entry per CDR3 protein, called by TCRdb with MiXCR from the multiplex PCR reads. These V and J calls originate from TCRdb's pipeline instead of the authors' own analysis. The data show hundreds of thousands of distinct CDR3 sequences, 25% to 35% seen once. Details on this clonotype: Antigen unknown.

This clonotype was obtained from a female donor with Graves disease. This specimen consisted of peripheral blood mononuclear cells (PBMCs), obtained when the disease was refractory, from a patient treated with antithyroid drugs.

The CDR3 sequence: CASSRQGRNSNQPQHF. CDR3 nucleotide sequence: TGTGCCAGCAGTCGACAGGGTCGTAATAGCAATCAGCCCCAGCATTTT. This chain links TRBV6-1 with TRBJ1-5; 7 bases fit TRBD1. Germline assignment: CDR1 MNHNS and CDR2 SASEGT. V was clipped by 5 bases and J by 0 bases; unmatched bases: 7. The CDR3 sequence is 16 residues long.